This T cell receptor (beta chain) appears in the sequencing data of a study of vaccination and CD4 T cells after COVID-19. Points from the study as a whole: In convalescent patients, 304 of 307 vaccine-specific clones were mono-reactive for SARS-CoV-2 spike.

As to treatment: roughly nine-day PBMC culture with coronavirus spike peptide pools or control peptides (ViraFEST assay). ViraFEST used peptide pools to expand antigen-specific T cells, then sequenced TCRs. At the Johns Hopkins FTIC core, DNA taken from cultured CD4+ T cells was sequenced by way of the Oncomine TCR Beta short-read assay. DNA came from CD4+ T cells after culture. TCRdb called the PCR reads again in MiXCR, with one record for every CDR3 protein. The sample carries 15,000 to 20,000 distinct CDR3 sequences, approximately 53% recorded once. The length of the CDR3 is 14 residues. Germline loops: CDR1 MNHEY, CDR2 SVGEGT. Trimming cost V 6 bases and J 2 bases, with 12 bases left between them. As regards this clonotype: Its antigen is unknown.

This chain uses TRBV6-2 or TRBV6-3 with TRBJ2-3, with D uncertain. The receptor comes from a human donor who had recovered from COVID-19. Input material: CD4+ T cells from blood, cultured in vitro. The CDR3 loop is CASRQADHTDTQYF. CDR3 DNA sequence: TGTGCCAGCAGGCAAGCAGACCACACAGATACGCAGTATTTT.